The entry below gives a single T cell receptor beta chain sequence along with its context. The sample carries other DNA sequences with the same CDR3. This sample is drawn from a study of blood T cell repertoires in COVID-19. The overall study: Samples of COVID-19 (acute and convalescent) were obtained from the United States, Italy and Spain.

The CDR3 totals 15 residues. V lost 0 bases and J 4 bases, leaving 11 bases between the germline ends. Per the germline V gene, CDR1 is SGHRS and CDR2 is YFSETQ. TCRdb's table, derived via immunoSEQ multiplex PCR, lists solely in-frame clones and lacks some. This table holds about 150,000 clones, 76% found once. This clonotype originated in a woman of 80 years or more with acute or convalescent COVID-19. The rearrangement links TRBV5-1 to TRBJ2-4, with a tentative D call TRBD2 (6 bases). The sample comprised peripheral blood. As DNA, the CDR3 is TGCGCCAGCAGCTTGGGGTCCGGGGGAAAAAACATTCAGTACTTC. Protein sequence: CASSLGSGGKNIQYF.